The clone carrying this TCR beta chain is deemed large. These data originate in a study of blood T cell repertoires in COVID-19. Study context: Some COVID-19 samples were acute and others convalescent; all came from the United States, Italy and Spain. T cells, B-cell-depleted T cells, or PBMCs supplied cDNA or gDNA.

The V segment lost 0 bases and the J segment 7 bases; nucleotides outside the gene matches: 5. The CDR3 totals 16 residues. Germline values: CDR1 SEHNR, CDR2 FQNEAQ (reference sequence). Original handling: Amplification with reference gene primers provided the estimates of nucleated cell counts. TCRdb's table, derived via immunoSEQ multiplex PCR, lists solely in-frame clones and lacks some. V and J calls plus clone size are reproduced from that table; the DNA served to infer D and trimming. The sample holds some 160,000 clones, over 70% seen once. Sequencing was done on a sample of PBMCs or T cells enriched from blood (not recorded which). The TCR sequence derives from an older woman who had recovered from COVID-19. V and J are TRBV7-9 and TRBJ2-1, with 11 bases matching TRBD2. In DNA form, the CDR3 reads TGTGCCAGCAGCTTAGCGACTAGCGGGGAGGGGAATGAGCAGTTCTTC. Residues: CASSLATSGEGNEQFF.